The present T cell receptor (beta chain) was sequenced within a study of OX40 agonist ivuxolimab in advanced cancers. For the study at large: Treatment received earlier with anti-PD-1, anti-PD-L1 or anti-CTLA-4 agents was allowed, and over 30% had some.

Findings of the study overall: CD4+ and CD8+ blood T cells expanded clonally by week 6 at 0.1 to 3.0 mg/kg.

The germline gives CDR1 SEHNR, CDR2 FQNEAQ (reference sequence). CDR3 size: 14 residues. V lost 1 base and J lost 3, with 9 bases in between. The method was immunoSEQ multiplex PCR; TCRdb's version includes in-frame clones alone and lacks a portion of them. This table holds about 60,000 clones, around 92% found once. Concerning this clone: Antigen unknown.

The sample consisted of CD4+ or CD8+ T cells sorted from blood, taken in a trial of the OX40 agonist ivuxolimab. This chain joins TRBV7-9 and TRBJ1-1; unclear D gene. This receptor was identified in an adult with an advanced solid tumor such as melanoma, head and neck, liver or kidney cancer. CDR3 loop: CASSLGGVYTEAFF. The CDR3 DNA reads TGTGCCAGCAGCTTAGGTGGGGTGTACACTGAAGCTTTCTTT.